The clone carrying this TCR beta chain has just a few counts. Its antigen is still unknown. The time point was: week 11, during vaccination. What each vaccine dose contained was 300 ug of mutant IDH1 20-mer peptide, accompanied by topical imiquimod. The entry originates in a study of a mutant IDH1 vaccine in newly diagnosed glioma. The CDR3 is 13 residues long. CDR1 SGDLS and CDR2 YYNGEE come from the germline V gene. Trimming removed 0 bases at V and 7 bases at J, with 10 bases between. Using immunoSEQ multiplex PCR, the repertoire was profiled, and TCRdb retains in-frame clones only, with some absent. The table includes about 24,000 clones, approximately 79% detected once.

This sequence joins TRBV9 and TRBJ1-2; D is undetermined. The specimen was PBMCs, collected from a glioma patient whose treatment included an IDH1 peptide vaccine. The TCR originated in a man aged 40-55 years with glioma. The CDR3 nucleotides read TGTGCCAGCAGCGTAGACCAAGCGGGTGGCTACACCTTC. Translating gives CASSVDQAGGYTF.